The 7 T cell receptor beta chains reported below all come from one sample, sequenced in a study of T cells after yellow fever vaccination. TCRdb independently ran MiXCR on the 5' RACE reads; one entry per CDR3 protein. The sample holds just under 600,000 distinct CDR3 sequences, approximately 15% seen once. Source: PBMCs, taken on the day of the yellow fever booster vaccination. All receptors come from a young man who received the YFV17D yellow fever vaccine.

This chain uses TRBV20-1 with TRBJ2-5; D not resolved. The CDR3 consists of 13 residues. CDR1 and CDR2 from the germline V gene are DFQATT and SNEGSKA (reference sequence). With 1 base removed from V and 4 bases from J, the gap between germline ends came to 10 bases. The CDR3 DNA reads as TGCAGTGCTAGAGGATTTCAGAGAGAGACCCAGTACTTC. Amino acid sequence: CSARGFQRETQYF.

The chain employs TRBV4-3 and TRBJ2-1; D is ambiguous. V was pared by 1 base and J by 9 bases, with 13 bases between. This CDR3 has 14 amino acids. Germline CDR1 reads LGHNA; CDR2 reads YSLEER. The CDR3 spells CASSQGYVSAEQFF. The CDR3 DNA reads as TGCGCCAGCAGCCAAGGTTATGTTTCCGCTGAGCAGTTCTTC.

This clonotype was counted a few times. The chain carries TRBV3-1 and TRBJ2-4, with 10 bases matching TRBD2. Germline lookup yields CDR1 LGHDT and CDR2 YNNKEL (reference sequence). This CDR3 has 20 residues. The J segment lost 3 bases and the V segment lost 3 bases, leaving 17 bases of the junction unmatched. The CDR3 here is CASSHIPVASGSMGKNIQYF. The CDR3 DNA reads TGTGCCAGCAGCCACATCCCGGTGGCTAGCGGGAGTATGGGCAAAAACATTCAGTACTTC.

The gene calls are TRBV29-1 and TRBJ2-7; 10 bases align to TRBD2. Germline V CDR1 and CDR2: SQVTM, ANQGSEA. The length of the CDR3 is 15 residues. J gave up 3 bases and V 1 base, and 6 bases lay outside the gene matches. CDR3 DNA sequence: TGCAGCGTTGAAGGAGGCCTAGCGGGGGTCTACGAGCAGTACTTC. The encoded protein is CSVEGGLAGVYEQYF.

V usage is TRBV20-1 and J usage is TRBJ2-7, with 9 bases lining up with TRBD2. The junction had 5 bases not matched to a gene; V was cut back by 5 bases and J by 3 bases. The CDR3 contains 13 residues. Germline CDR1 reads DFQATT; CDR2 reads SNEGSKA (reference sequence). CDR3 loop: CSAWSSGSYEQYF. As DNA, the CDR3 is TGCAGTGCTTGGAGTAGCGGGAGCTACGAGCAGTACTTC.

This clonotype was picked up a small number of times. The chain links TRBV24-1 to TRBJ2-1; 8 nucleotides agree with TRBD2. CDR3 length: 15 amino acids. In germline, CDR1 is KGHDR, CDR2 SFDVKD. Losses at the gene ends were 3 bases for V and 4 bases for J; bases not matched to a gene: 4. This CDR3 reads CATSDTSGLYNEQFF. CDR3 nucleotides: TGTGCCACCAGTGATACTAGCGGCCTATACAATGAGCAGTTCTTC.

The J gene is TRBJ2-7, the V gene TRBV5-1; 9 nucleotides align to TRBD2. After removal of 2 bases from V and 3 bases from J, the junction contained 6 bases not matched to a gene. The CDR3 runs to 15 residues. Germline V lookup: CDR1 SGHRS, CDR2 YFSETQ. CDR3 loop: CASSFQRGDNYEQYF. As DNA, the CDR3 is TGCGCCAGCAGCTTTCAGCGGGGGGACAACTACGAGCAGTACTTC. Variable domain in full (rest from reference TRBV5-1 and TRBJ2-7): KAGVTQTPRYLIKTRGQQVTLSCSPISGHRSVSWYQQTPGQGLQFLFEYFSETQRNKGNFPGRFSGRQFSNSRSEMNVSTLELGDSALYLCASSFQRGDNYEQYFGPGTRLTVT.